Shown below are 22 T cell receptor beta chains from a single sample sequenced in a study of blood T cells in healthy people across ages. Then a second PCR, running roughly 6 to 12 cycles, was carried out with a sample-barcoded 5' primer and a J-beta primer mix. From the 5' RACE reads, TCRdb called clonotypes with MiXCR, one entry per CDR3 protein. The sample consists of about 580,000 distinct CDR3 sequences, roughly 48% of them appearing once. The sequenced sample was blood. Receptors were obtained from an older man in good health.

This clonotype was seen only a few times. The chain joins TRBV30 to TRBJ1-1, with D maybe TRBD1 (6 bases). The germline V gene encodes CDR1 GTSNPN and CDR2 SVGIG (reference sequence). CDR3 length: 11 residues. CDR3 bases: TGTGGCGGGGGCTTGAACACTGAAGCTTTCTTT. Its translation is CGGGLNTEAFF.

This clonotype was seen a handful of times. The V and J genes are TRBV9 and TRBJ2-5; tentative D call: TRBD2 (5 bases). Trimming took off 3 bases at V and 4 bases at J, with 7 bases between the two ends. This CDR3 is 12 amino acids long. Germline values: CDR1 SGDLS, CDR2 YYNGEE. CDR3 sequence: CASSAGGETQYF. CDR3 nucleotides: TGTGCCAGCAGCGCCGGAGGAGAGACCCAGTACTTC.

This clonotype was picked up a small number of times. V usage is TRBV29-1 and J usage is TRBJ2-3; a weak D match, TRBD1 (6 bases). Germline V lookup: CDR1 SQVTM, CDR2 ANQGSEA. The ends were cut back, 6 bases at V and 6 bases at J, with 19 bases in the middle. This CDR3 has 14 amino acids. The CDR3 reads CSVRQATVLDTQYF. DNA of the CDR3: TGCAGCGTCCGACAGGCCACGGTACTGGATACGCAGTATTTT.

The chain joins TRBV20-1 to TRBJ1-2; TRBD1 agrees at 8 bases. The V segment lost 3 bases and the J segment 7 bases; nucleotides outside the gene matches: 7. The CDR3 length is 13 residues. Germline values: CDR1 DFQATT, CDR2 SNEGSKA (reference sequence). DNA of the CDR3: TGCAGTGCTAGTGCGGACAGGGTGGGTGGCTACACCTTC. Amino acids: CSASADRVGGYTF.

This sequence joins TRBV6-5 and TRBJ2-3; TRBD2 matches at 9 bases. With 0 bases clipped from V and 6 bases from J, the junction kept 4 bases outside the gene matches. The CDR3 spans 15 residues. CDR1 is MNHEY and CDR2 is SVGAGI in the germline V gene. Written as DNA, the CDR3 is TGTGCCAGCAGTTACTCGGGTAGCGGGAGCGATACGCAGTATTTT. The encoded protein is CASSYSGSGSDTQYF.

This clonotype appeared many times. This chain links TRBV6-6 with TRBJ2-7; 12 bases match TRBD2. Trimming removed 7 bases from V and 3 bases from J; junction bases left unmatched: 10. Looked up from germline, CDR1 is MNHNY and CDR2 is SVGAGI (reference sequence). This CDR3 spans 16 amino acids. CDR3 in DNA: TGTGCCAGCACCGACGGTAGACTAGCGGGAGTCTACGAGCAGTACTTC. This translates into CASTDGRLAGVYEQYF.

The chain recombines TRBV19 with TRBJ1-2; D is unclear. The CDR3 has 14 residues. V was clipped by 6 bases and J by 0 bases, with 11 bases between them. Looked up from germline, CDR1 is LNHDA and CDR2 is SQIVND (reference sequence). DNA of the CDR3: TGTGCCAGTAGGAAGGACCGCGCTAACTATGGCTACACCTTC. Its protein product is CASRKDRANYGYTF.

The V gene is TRBV20-1, the J gene TRBJ2-5, with 7 nucleotides matching TRBD2. The CDR3 is 16 amino acids. V lost 1 base to trimming and J lost 11 bases; unmatched junction nucleotides: 19. The V gene's germline CDR1 is DFQATT and CDR2 SNEGSKA (reference sequence). This chain's CDR3 is CSARVPSGSSYNEQYF. CDR3 nucleotide sequence: TGCAGTGCTAGAGTACCTAGCGGCAGCTCCTACAATGAGCAGTACTTC.

This chain links TRBV9 with TRBJ1-5; no definite D call. Germline loops: CDR1 SGDLS, CDR2 YYNGEE. The CDR3 sequence is 14 residues long. V lost 3 bases to trimming and J lost 2 bases, with 9 bases between them. The CDR3 bases are TGTGCCAGCAGCGCCGGACGGGGCAATCAGCCCCAGCATTTT. It specifies CASSAGRGNQPQHF.

The chain has TRBV7-2 and TRBJ2-3; TRBD2 matches 10 bases. Germline CDR1 SGHTA, CDR2 FQGNSA. The CDR3 extends over 16 amino acids. The V and J ends lost 0 bases and 5 bases, in that order; junction bases with no gene match: 5. The CDR3 here is CASSLAGPSGRDTQYF. The DNA of the CDR3 is TGTGCCAGCAGCTTAGCGGGGCCTAGCGGGAGAGATACGCAGTATTTT.

J is TRBJ2-4 and V is TRBV5-1; the match to TRBD1 covers 7 bases. TRBJ2-7 explains the end of the DNA better; the J call may be wrong. Germline CDR1 is SGHRS and CDR2 is YFSETQ. The CDR3 runs to 16 residues. For the CDR3, the DNA is TGCGCCAGCAGCCCGCGAGCGACAGGGAGAGACTACGAGCAGTACTTC. Translating gives CASSPRATGRDYEQYF.

The chain recombines TRBV4-2 with TRBJ1-1; a weak D match, TRBD1 (6 bases). Germline V gene lookup returns CDR1 LGHNA and CDR2 YNFKEQ. Trimming cost V 0 bases and J 4 bases, with 15 bases left between them. The CDR3 loop spans 16 amino acids. In DNA, the CDR3 is TGTGCCAGCAGCCAAGATAAAGTGGACAGTGGCACTGAAGCTTTCTTT. It encodes CASSQDKVDSGTEAFF.

The chain is built from TRBV7-9 and TRBJ2-7; D not resolved. V shed 5 bases and J shed 4 bases, with 9 bases lying between them. Germline assignment: CDR1 SEHNR and CDR2 FQNEAQ (reference sequence). The CDR3 has 12 residues. The DNA for the CDR3 is TGTGCCAGCAGCGGACCGGGTTACGAGCAGTACTTC. It yields the protein CASSGPGYEQYF.

The V gene is TRBV20-1, the J gene TRBJ2-7, with unresolved D. The V gene's germline CDR1 is DFQATT and CDR2 SNEGSKA (reference sequence). This CDR3 is built from 14 residues. V shed 0 bases and J shed 2 bases, with 11 bases lying between them. The CDR3 sequence: CSARDPRAPYEQYF. CDR3 DNA sequence: TGCAGTGCTAGAGATCCTCGGGCCCCCTACGAGCAGTACTTC.

The chain joins TRBV5-5 to TRBJ2-5; the match to TRBD2 covers 11 bases. Germline loops: CDR1 SGHKS, CDR2 YYEKEE (reference sequence). The CDR3 length is 15 residues. J lost 0 bases, V lost 4 bases, and 2 bases had no gene match. The CDR3 here is CASSKGLADQETQYF. CDR3 in DNA: TGTGCCAGCAGCAAGGGACTAGCGGACCAAGAGACCCAGTACTTC.

This clonotype was counted only a few times. This chain connects TRBV4-3 to TRBJ2-1, with 7 bases aligning to TRBD1. The J segment lost 6 bases and the V segment lost 3 bases, leaving 2 bases of the junction unmatched. There are 13 residues in the CDR3. Germline V gene data show CDR1 as LGHNA and CDR2 as YSLEER. The CDR3 sequence is CASSQAGGNEQFF. The DNA for the CDR3 is TGCGCCAGCAGCCAGGCAGGGGGCAATGAGCAGTTCTTC.

The J gene is TRBJ1-6, the V gene TRBV20-1; D call uncertain. Per the germline V gene, CDR1 is DFQATT and CDR2 is SNEGSKA (reference sequence). Deletions cut 2 bases from V and 0 bases from J, with 8 bases between. The CDR3 covers 15 residues. This CDR3 reads CSARKGFSYNSPLHF. DNA of the CDR3: TGCAGTGCTAGAAAGGGATTCTCCTATAATTCACCCCTCCACTTT.

For this clonotype: Relative to the germline gene, one junction end is altered; a read error may explain this. The gene calls are TRBV2 and TRBJ2-1; no reliable D call. The length of the CDR3 is 14 residues. CDR1 is SNHLY and CDR2 is FYNNEI in the germline V gene. The CDR3: CASGKRTGPGERFF. For the CDR3, the DNA is TGTGCCAGCGGAAAGAGGACGGGTCCAGGAGAGCGGTTCTTC.

A word on this clonotype: Possible read error: a much larger clone is one base away. The J gene is TRBJ2-5, the V gene TRBV7-9; D is ambiguous. The CDR3 covers 15 residues. Per the germline V gene, CDR1 is SEHNR and CDR2 is FQNEAQ (reference sequence). The ends were cut back, 3 bases at V and 5 bases at J, with 16 bases in the middle. The CDR3 DNA follows: TGTGCCAGCAGCTTCGCTAAGTCTGACCGGGAGACCCAGTACTTC. Amino acids: CASSFAKSDRETQYF. Based on the CDR3 plus reference TRBV7-9 and TRBJ2-5, the full variable domain is DTGVSQNPRHKITKRGQNVTFRCDPISEHNRLYWYRQTLGQGPEFLTYFQNEAQLEKSRLLSDRFSAERPKGSFSTLEIQRTEQGDSAMYLCASSFAKSDRETQYFGPGTRLLVL.

This clonotype has a handful of counts. The CDR3 loop reads CASSPIAGGTDTQYF. The CDR3 region has the DNA TGTGCCAGCTCACCAATAGCGGGGGGCACAGATACGCAGTATTTT. The V and J genes are TRBV18 and TRBJ2-3; 9 nucleotides match TRBD2. The V gene end was trimmed by 2 bases and the J gene end by 1 base; junction bases not matched to a gene: 1. This CDR3 contains 15 residues. Germline V gives CDR1 KGHSH, CDR2 LQKENI.

The rearrangement links TRBV18 to TRBJ2-1; the D gene is possibly TRBD1 (6 bases). Germline V gene lookup returns CDR1 KGHSH and CDR2 LQKENI. The CDR3 is 11 residues long. Trimming removed 5 bases at V and 9 bases at J, with 8 bases between. The chain's CDR3 is CASSKGGEQFF. CDR3 in DNA: TGTGCCAGCTCAAAAGGGGGTGAGCAGTTCTTC.

This clonotype has only a few counts. The chain is built from TRBV6-6 and TRBJ2-1; D is ambiguous. This CDR3 is built from 11 residues. Germline CDR1 is MNHNY and CDR2 is SVGAGI (reference sequence). Trimming took off 6 bases at V and 5 bases at J, with 5 bases between the two ends. The CDR3 region is CASRTNNEQFF. The CDR3 nucleotides are TGTGCCAGCAGAACCAACAATGAGCAGTTCTTC.